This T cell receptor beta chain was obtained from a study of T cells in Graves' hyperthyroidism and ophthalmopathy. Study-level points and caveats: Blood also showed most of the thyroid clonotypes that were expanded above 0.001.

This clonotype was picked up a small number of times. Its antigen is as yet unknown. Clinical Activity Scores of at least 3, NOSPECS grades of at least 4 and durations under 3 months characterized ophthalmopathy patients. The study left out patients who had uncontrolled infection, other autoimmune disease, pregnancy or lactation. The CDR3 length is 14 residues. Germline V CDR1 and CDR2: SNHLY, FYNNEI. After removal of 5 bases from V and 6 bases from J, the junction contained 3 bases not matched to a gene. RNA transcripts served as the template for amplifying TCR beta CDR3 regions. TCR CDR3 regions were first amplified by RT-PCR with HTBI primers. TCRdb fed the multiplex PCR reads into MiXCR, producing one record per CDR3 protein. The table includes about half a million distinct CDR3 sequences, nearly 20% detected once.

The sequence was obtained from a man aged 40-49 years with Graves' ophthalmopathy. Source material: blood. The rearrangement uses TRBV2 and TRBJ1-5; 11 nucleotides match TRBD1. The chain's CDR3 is CASSRTGGSQPQHF. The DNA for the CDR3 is TGTGCCAGCAGTCGGACAGGGGGCTCTCAGCCCCAGCATTTT.